Listed below are T cell receptor beta chains from one sample, sequenced in a study of T cell repertoires in cytomegalovirus infection. One entry per CDR3 protein results from TCRdb running MiXCR on the reads. The profile shows 700,000 to 950,000 distinct CDR3 sequences, about 31% of them singletons. These receptors are not linked to any known antigen. Sequencing used cultured CD8+ T cells from PBMCs, obtained from culture after CMV antigen stimulation. The receptor source for this set is a human donor in good health (CMV status not recorded). Some clones in this sample may be carry-over from other donors' samples. CDR3s include the opening cysteine and the closing phenylalanine or tryptophan. A D gene is named only where the DNA matches it firmly. Rows give clone size only sometimes, using once, few, many, or a class for an expanded clone.

DNA: TGTGCCAGCAGCTTGGTTAAGGGACTTAAGAGCACAGATACGCAGTATTTT; CDR3: CASSLVKGLKSTDTQYF; V: TRBV7-6; J: TRBJ2-3; size: -; D: -
DNA: TGTGCCAGCGGGGAGGGGGCTTACAATGAGCAGTTCTTC; CDR3: CASGEGAYNEQFF; V: TRBV7-2; J: TRBJ2-1; size: many; D: -
DNA: TGTGCCAGCAGTTTAGGTAGGACCGCCGGGGAGCTGTTTTTT; CDR3: CASSLGRTAGELFF; V: TRBV27; J: TRBJ2-2; size: few; D: -
DNA: TGCAGTGCCCCCGGGGGACAGGGAACAACTAATGAAAAACTGTTTTTT; CDR3: CSAPGGQGTTNEKLFF; V: TRBV20-1; J: TRBJ1-4; size: -; D: TRBD1
DNA: TGTGCCAGCAGTTGGGCTGGGACAGGGGAATGGAACACTGAAGCTTTCTTT; CDR3: CASSWAGTGEWNTEAFF; V: TRBV27; J: TRBJ1-1; size: few; D: TRBD1
DNA: TGTGCCAGCAGCTCCGGGACAGGAGGAGGAGAGACCCAGTACTTC; CDR3: CASSSGTGGGETQYF; V: TRBV5-5; J: TRBJ2-5; size: -; D: TRBD1
DNA: TGTGCCAGTAGTATAGGCACAGGGGTAACTGAAGCTTTCTTT; CDR3: CASSIGTGVTEAFF; V: TRBV19; J: TRBJ1-1; size: -; D: TRBD1
DNA: TGCGCCAGCAGCCAAGAAAGCGGGGGGGCCCCCGGGGAGCTGTTTTTT; CDR3: CASSQESGGAPGELFF; V: TRBV4-3; J: TRBJ2-2; size: -; D: TRBD2
DNA: TGTGCCAGCAGTGAAGGGGAAAAGGGCTACACCTTC; CDR3: CASSEGEKGYTF; V: TRBV2; J: TRBJ1-2; size: -; D: -
DNA: TGTGCCAGCAGCTTGCGACAGGGCATTGAAGCTTTCTTT; CDR3: CASSLRQGIEAFF; V: TRBV6-1; J: TRBJ1-1; size: -; D: TRBD1
DNA: TGTGCCAGCAGCCGACAGGGAAATCAGCCCCAGCATTTT; CDR3: CASSRQGNQPQHF; V: TRBV7-6; J: TRBJ1-5; size: many; D: TRBD1
DNA: TGTGCCACCGGTCCTTGGGTTGGAGGGGCCAACGTCCTGACTTTC; CDR3: CATGPWVGGANVLTF; V: TRBV6-5; J: TRBJ2-6; size: -; D: -
DNA: TGTGCCAGTAGTATAGCCGGGGCAGGCATGAACACTGAAGCTTTCTTT; CDR3: CASSIAGAGMNTEAFF; V: TRBV19; J: TRBJ1-1; size: few; D: -
DNA: TGTGCCAGCAGTTATACGGTAGACAATGAGCAGTTCTTC; CDR3: CASSYTVDNEQFF; V: TRBV12-3/TRBV12-4; J: TRBJ2-1; size: -; D: -
DNA: TGCGCCAGCAGCTTGGAAATTAGGGCTTATGGCTACACCTTC; CDR3: CASSLEIRAYGYTF; V: TRBV5-1; J: TRBJ1-2; size: -; D: -
DNA: TGTGCCAGCAGTCCCAGGACAGTTTACTATGGCTACACCTTC; CDR3: CASSPRTVYYGYTF; V: TRBV12-3/TRBV12-4; J: TRBJ1-2; size: few; D: -
DNA: TGTGCCAGCAGTTTATTAGGGAAGGGAGCTCCCTATAATTCACCCCTCCACTTT; CDR3: CASSLLGKGAPYNSPLHF; V: TRBV12-3/TRBV12-4; J: TRBJ1-6; size: many; D: -
DNA: TGTGCCAGCAGAACGGACGGCAATCAGCCCCAGCATTTT; CDR3: CASRTDGNQPQHF; V: TRBV12-3/TRBV12-4; J: TRBJ1-5; size: once; D: -